These T cell receptor beta chains were read from a single sample in a study of regulatory T cells in long-lasting Graves disease. Via MiXCR, TCRdb re-called the multiplex PCR reads, giving one row per CDR3 protein. This table holds some 220,000 distinct CDR3 sequences, approximately 18% found once. The same sample was also used in a study of T cells in Graves' hyperthyroidism and ophthalmopathy.

This material consisted of peripheral blood mononuclear cells (PBMCs), taken at new diagnosis, from a patient treated with antithyroid drugs. The receptors derive from a woman in her 30s with Graves disease. CDR3s include the opening cysteine and the closing phenylalanine or tryptophan. A D gene is named only where the DNA matches it firmly. Clone size is not always given. Where it is, it says once, few, many or a class for expanded clones.

v_call	clone_size	d_call	j_call	cdr3_aa	cdr3_nt
TRBV7-2	many	TRBD2	TRBJ2-3	CASSPGTSGSTQYF	TGTGCCAGCAGCCCCGGGACTAGCGGGAGTACGCAGTATTTT
TRBV2	-	-	TRBJ2-3	CASRSLTDTQYF	TGTGCCAGCAGGAGTCTTACAGATACGCAGTATTTT
TRBV5-1	many	-	TRBJ1-1	CASSLVGTVNTEAFF	TGTGCCAGCAGCTTGGTAGGGACGGTAAACACTGAAGCTTTCTTT
TRBV30	many	-	TRBJ1-3	CASRPTGAAGNTIYF	TGTGCCTCCCGCCCCACGGGGGCGGCTGGAAACACCATATATTTT
TRBV9	many	TRBD2	TRBJ2-1	CASSASSGVTYNEQFF	TGTGCCAGCAGCGCAAGTAGCGGGGTAACCTACAATGAGCAGTTCTTC
TRBV28	many	-	TRBJ1-3	CASRGGVGNTIYF	TGTGCCAGCAGGGGGGGAGTGGGAAACACCATATATTTT
TRBV11-3	many	-	TRBJ2-7	CASSDRRYEQYF	TGTGCCAGCAGCGATCGACGCTACGAGCAGTACTTC
TRBV9	-	TRBD2	TRBJ2-7	CASSVGSSGYEQYF	TGTGCCAGCAGCGTAGGATCTAGCGGATACGAGCAGTACTTC
TRBV11-2	-	-	TRBJ2-1	CASSRRDLNEQFF	TGTGCCAGCAGCCGTCGAGACTTGAATGAGCAGTTCTTC
TRBV10-2	few	-	TRBJ1-5	CASSREDNQPQHF	TGCGCCAGCAGCAGGGAAGACAATCAGCCCCAGCATTTT
TRBV18	-	TRBD1	TRBJ2-7	CASSGRQGASYEQYF	TGTGCCAGCTCCGGGAGACAGGGGGCGTCCTACGAGCAGTACTTC
TRBV11-3	-	TRBD2	TRBJ2-1	CASSSVGGGGVNEQFF	TGTGCCAGCAGCTCAGTTGGCGGGGGGGGGGTCAATGAGCAGTTCTTC
TRBV28	once	TRBD2	TRBJ2-7	CASTYPGGPYEQYF	TGTGCCAGCACTTACCCGGGGGGACCCTACGAGCAGTACTTC
TRBV6-1	-	-	TRBJ1-2	CASSGHSTGLNYGYTF	TGTGCCAGCAGTGGTCATTCGACAGGTCTTAACTATGGCTACACCTTC
TRBV19	many	TRBD1	TRBJ1-5	CATGGGGNQPQHF	TGTGCCACAGGGGGAGGGGGCAATCAGCCCCAGCATTTT
TRBV12-3/TRBV12-4	many	TRBD1	TRBJ1-5	CATQGTGLNQPQHF	TGTGCCACGCAGGGGACAGGACTAAATCAGCCCCAGCATTTT
TRBV28	-	-	TRBJ2-7	CASSHPAGSPYEQYF	TGTGCCAGCAGCCACCCGGCAGGGAGCCCCTACGAGCAGTACTTC
TRBV30	many	TRBD2	TRBJ2-6	CAWRGGVTSGANVLTF	TGTGCCTGGCGGGGGGGGGTTACCTCTGGGGCCAACGTCCTGACTTTC
TRBV3-1	many	-	TRBJ1-6	CASSFRGTPGLGRGSPLHF	TGTGCCAGCAGCTTTCGAGGGACACCAGGATTGGGCCGGGGTTCACCCCTCCACTTT
TRBV11-2	-	-	TRBJ2-5	CASSLREEGAQYF	TGTGCCAGCAGCTTGAGGGAGGAAGGGGCCCAGTACTTC
TRBV9	many	-	TRBJ1-2	CASSSNPGTGYGYTF	TGTGCCAGCAGCTCCAATCCCGGGACGGGATATGGCTACACCTTC
TRBV5-1	many	-	TRBJ1-1	CASSLKLNTEAFF	TGCGCCAGCAGCTTAAAGTTGAACACTGAAGCTTTCTTT
TRBV4-2	many	TRBD1	TRBJ1-6	CASRVGQESSPLHF	TGTGCCAGCAGAGTCGGACAGGAGAGTTCACCCCTCCACTTT
TRBV14	few	-	TRBJ1-2	CASSQGQVDGYTF	TGTGCCAGCAGCCAAGGACAGGTGGATGGCTACACCTTC
TRBV6-5	-	-	TRBJ1-6	CASSCVGLPNRALHF	TGTGCCAGCAGTTGCGTAGGACTACCCAACAGGGCCCTCCACTTT
TRBV28	many	-	TRBJ1-2	CASSLIGRYGYTF	TGTGCCAGCAGTTTGATAGGTCGGTATGGCTACACCTTC
TRBV7-2	-	TRBD1	TRBJ1-2	CASSQGASYGYTF	TGTGCCAGCAGCCAGGGGGCTTCATACGGCTACACCTTC
TRBV5-6	-	-	TRBJ2-3	CASSEGARPDTQYF	TGTGCCAGCAGCGAAGGGGCCAGGCCAGATACGCAGTATTTT
TRBV12-3/TRBV12-4	few	TRBD1	TRBJ1-1	CASNPGGTEAFF	TGTGCCAGCAACCCAGGGGGCACTGAAGCTTTCTTT
TRBV20-1	few	-	TRBJ2-7	CSARDSDYKPYEQYF	TGCAGTGCTAGAGATTCGGACTACAAACCCTACGAGCAGTACTTC
TRBV20-1	many	-	TRBJ2-7	CSARDWKGSSYEQYF	TGCAGTGCTAGAGATTGGAAGGGGAGCTCCTACGAGCAGTACTTC
TRBV12-3/TRBV12-4	many	TRBD2	TRBJ2-1	CASSLSGTREQFF	TGTGCCAGCAGTTTGAGCGGGACTAGGGAGCAGTTCTTC
TRBV28	-	-	TRBJ2-5	CASREGTEQETQYF	TGTGCCAGCAGAGAAGGGACCGAACAAGAGACCCAGTACTTC
TRBV4-1	-	TRBD1	TRBJ2-3	CASSQADRGSTDTQYF	TGCGCCAGCAGCCAAGCCGACAGGGGAAGCACAGATACGCAGTATTTT
TRBV9	few	-	TRBJ2-2	CASSVDPRGPNTGELFF	TGTGCCAGCAGCGTAGATCCCCGGGGACCGAACACCGGGGAGCTGTTTTTT
TRBV4-1	many	TRBD2	TRBJ2-1	CASSLSPGASGGAILNEQFF	TGCGCCAGCAGCCTTTCTCCCGGGGCTAGCGGGGGGGCTATTCTCAATGAGCAGTTCTTC
TRBV15	many	-	TRBJ2-5	CATSRDPGLTSSQETQYF	TGTGCCACCAGCAGAGATCCCGGCCTAACTAGCAGCCAAGAGACCCAGTACTTC
TRBV20-1	few	TRBD1	TRBJ1-1	CSATTRGLRSTEAFF	TGCAGTGCTACAACCAGGGGGTTGAGGAGCACTGAAGCTTTCTTT
TRBV27	many	TRBD1	TRBJ1-2	CASRGTESYGYTF	TGTGCCAGCAGGGGGACAGAAAGCTATGGCTACACCTTC
TRBV7-9	many	-	TRBJ2-3	CASSLAGHADTQYF	TGTGCCAGCAGCTTAGCTGGACACGCAGATACGCAGTATTTT
TRBV20-1	many	TRBD2	TRBJ2-1	CSAREAGPFNEQFF	TGCAGTGCTAGAGAAGCGGGGCCCTTCAATGAGCAGTTCTTC
TRBV4-1	few	-	TRBJ2-6	CASSQEAGGGANVLTF	TGCGCCAGCAGCCAAGAAGCAGGGGGGGGGGCCAACGTCCTGACTTTC
TRBV27	-	-	TRBJ2-7	CASSSPSRSGYEQYF	TGTGCCAGCAGTTCCCCCTCGAGATCGGGCTACGAGCAGTACTTC
TRBV10-2	many	-	TRBJ1-1	CASSESKSSEAFF	TGCGCCAGCAGTGAGTCGAAGTCATCTGAAGCTTTCTTT
TRBV20-1	many	-	TRBJ2-7	CSARVEYEQYF	TGCAGTGCTAGAGTGGAGTACGAGCAGTACTTC
TRBV30	many	TRBD1	TRBJ2-3	CAWSHRGFTDTQYF	TGTGCCTGGAGCCACAGGGGATTCACAGATACGCAGTATTTT
TRBV20-1	few	-	TRBJ1-2	CSARDRRETNYGYTF	TGCAGTGCTAGAGATCGGCGCGAAACTAACTATGGCTACACCTTC
TRBV4-2	few	TRBD1	TRBJ1-2	CASSQDWTGAGYGYTF	TGTGCCAGCAGCCAAGATTGGACAGGGGCTGGCTATGGCTACACCTTC
TRBV5-1	-	-	TRBJ2-5	CASSSTPSRSQETQYF	TGCGCCAGCAGCTCCACTCCCAGCAGGAGCCAAGAGACCCAGTACTTC
TRBV20-1	many	TRBD1	TRBJ1-4	CSARDPRQGYEKLFF	TGCAGTGCTAGAGATCCCCGACAGGGGTACGAAAAACTGTTTTTT
TRBV12-3/TRBV12-4	-	TRBD1	TRBJ1-4	CASSARTGGVEKLFF	TGTGCCAGCAGTGCAAGGACAGGGGGCGTTGAAAAACTGTTTTTT
TRBV19	few	TRBD1	TRBJ2-2	CASSRGQDRSWTGELFF	TGTGCCAGTAGTCGTGGTCAGGACAGGAGCTGGACCGGGGAGCTGTTTTTT